This record covers a single TCR beta chain. Its antigen is unknown. Template amounts of around 300 ng DNA, tens of thousands of T cell genomes, were employed in unsorted PBMC replicate PCRs. Clones were read by immunoSEQ multiplex PCR, and TCRdb kept only the in-frame ones, dropping some. The table lists 500,000 to 650,000 clones, roughly 79% of them singletons, with about 12% in the top ten. The sample originates from a study of shared clonotypes between healthy human individuals. Study background: Donors consisted of two women and a few men between 18 and 49.

Whole-study results and caveats: There were few donors, and this limited the genetic and exposure-history diversity represented. Sequencing depth was predicted to influence how clonotypes are shared among donors.

CDR3 length equals 17 residues. J gave up 8 bases and V 1 base, and 14 bases lay outside the gene matches. Germline V lookup: CDR1 SQVTM, CDR2 ANQGSEA. This sequence was found in a woman aged 40 to 50 in good health. Some clones in this sample may be carry-over from other donors' samples. The genes are TRBV29-1 and TRBJ2-1; 10 nucleotides align to TRBD2. Specimen: PBMCs. This chain's CDR3 is CSVEGTGTSLAGDEQFF. CDR3 in DNA: TGCAGCGTTGAAGGGACAGGGACCAGCCTAGCGGGAGATGAGCAGTTCTTC.